Presented here are 15 T cell receptor beta chains from one specimen sequenced in a study of cytotoxic CD8 clonotypes in ibrutinib-treated CLL. Clones were read by immunoSEQ multiplex PCR, and TCRdb kept only the in-frame ones, dropping some. This table has about 130,000 clones, roughly 85% appearing once. The sequences come from PBMCs, collected after 24 months of ibrutinib treatment. These TCRs come from a human donor with chronic lymphocytic leukemia.

V usage is TRBV9 and J usage is TRBJ2-5; D is unclear. V was trimmed by 4 bases and J by 5 bases, leaving 9 bases between them. The CDR3 is 12 amino acids. CDR1 SGDLS and CDR2 YYNGEE come from the germline V gene. The CDR3 DNA is TGTGCCAGCAGCCCATCCTCGGAGACCCAGTACTTC. Protein: CASSPSSETQYF. Full variable domain (outside the CDR3, taken from reference TRBV9 and TRBJ2-5): DSGVTQTPKHLITATGQRVTLRCSPRSGDLSVYWYQQSLDQGLQFLIQYYNGEERAKGNILERFSAQQFPDLHSELNLSSLELGDSALYFCASSPSSETQYFGPGTRLLVL.

The chain employs TRBV7-2 and TRBJ2-7, with 10 nucleotides matching TRBD1. This CDR3 is 15 amino acids long. CDR1 is SGHTA, CDR2 FQGNSA, per germline. The junction had 4 bases not matched to a gene; V was cut back by 0 bases and J by 5 bases. The CDR3 is CASSLALGTGDEQYF. The CDR3 DNA sequence: TGTGCCAGCAGCTTAGCGCTTGGGACAGGGGACGAGCAGTACTTC.

The V call is TRBV4-2, the J call TRBJ2-1; 15 nucleotides align to TRBD2. Germline-derived CDR1 and CDR2 are LGHNA and YNFKEQ. This CDR3 contains 16 residues. V gave up 1 base and J gave up 8 bases; unmatched junction bases: 3. The CDR3 here is CASSQGTSGGADEQFF. The DNA of the CDR3 is TGTGCCAGCAGCCAAGGGACTAGCGGGGGGGCGGATGAGCAGTTCTTC.

The CDR3 DNA is TGCAGCGTTGTGGGGCGGGAGGGGTCCGGGGAGCTGTTTTTT. As protein: CSVVGREGSGELFF. The chain has TRBV29-1 and TRBJ2-2, with 9 bases aligning to TRBD2. The V and J ends lost 4 bases and 6 bases, in that order; junction bases with no gene match: 6. Germline lookup yields CDR1 SQVTM and CDR2 ANQGSEA. The CDR3 totals 14 residues.

The CDR3 DNA reads as TGTGCCAGCAGTGTCCGCCGGGAGCTGTTTTTT. Its protein product is CASSVRRELFF. The V and J genes are TRBV6-1 and TRBJ2-2, with D hard to call. Germline V CDR1 and CDR2: MNHNS, SASEGT. V lost 4 bases, J lost 9 bases, and 6 bases lay in between. This CDR3 comprises 11 residues.

V gene TRBV6-1 combines with J gene TRBJ2-7, with D perhaps TRBD1 or TRBD2 (5 bases each). The CDR3 is 14 residues long. CDR1 is MNHNS and CDR2 is SASEGT in the germline V gene. Trimming removed 1 base from V and 7 bases from J, with 14 bases in between. The CDR3: CASSEGGKSREQYF. The DNA for the CDR3 is TGTGCCAGCAGTGAAGGGGGGAAAAGTAGAGAGCAGTACTTC.

The table lists this clone with a count of one. J is TRBJ2-3 and V is TRBV4-1; either TRBD1 or TRBD2 may fit D (6 bases each). V was trimmed by 1 base and J by 3 bases, leaving 17 bases between them. Looked up from germline, CDR1 is MGHRA and CDR2 is YSYEKL. The CDR3 runs 17 residues. The DNA for the CDR3 is TGCGCCAGCAGCCAAGTAGGGGGGCCCAGACCGACAGATACGCAGTATTTT. It yields the protein CASSQVGGPRPTDTQYF.

V usage is TRBV10-3 and J usage is TRBJ1-3; no firm D call. V was clipped by 3 bases and J by 1 base, with 7 bases between them. CDR1 is ENHRY, CDR2 SYGVKD, per germline. This CDR3 comprises 14 residues. The CDR3 loop reads CAISERNSGNTIYF. The DNA for the CDR3 is TGTGCCATCAGTGAAAGGAATTCTGGAAACACCATATATTTT.

The V call is TRBV5-1, the J call TRBJ2-7, with 9 bases lining up with TRBD1. The germline CDR1 and CDR2 sequences are SGHRS and YFSETQ. V was clipped by 3 bases and J by 3 bases; unmatched bases: 4. The CDR3 runs to 14 residues. CDR3 sequence reads: CASSSLDRGYEQYF. CDR3 nucleotide sequence: TGCGCCAGCAGCTCTCTGGACAGGGGCTACGAGCAGTACTTC.

This clone showed up just a few times. This chain links TRBV7-9 with TRBJ1-2; D gene ambiguous. Germline loops: CDR1 SEHNR, CDR2 FQNEAQ (reference sequence). Trimming pared 4 bases from V and 5 bases from J, leaving 8 bases between. This CDR3 is built from 12 residues. CDR3 amino acids: CASSSTAYGYTF. The CDR3 DNA is TGTGCCAGCAGCTCCACCGCTTATGGCTACACCTTC.

This sequence joins TRBV10-3 and TRBJ1-2; 9 positions match TRBD1. The V gene's germline CDR1 is ENHRY and CDR2 SYGVKD. The trim removed 11 bases at V and 8 bases at J, leaving 6 bases unmatched. This CDR3 region has 11 residues. CDR3 in amino acids: CAVQGAGGYTF. The CDR3 nucleotides are TGTGCCGTACAGGGGGCAGGAGGCTACACCTTC.

V and J are TRBV4-2 and TRBJ2-3; D uncertain. The CDR3 spans 16 residues. In germline, CDR1 is LGHNA, CDR2 YNFKEQ. The ends were cut back, 1 base at V and 2 bases at J, with 13 bases in the middle. The CDR3 coding sequence is TGTGCCAGCAGCCAAGTTGTTAGCAGTGACACAGATACGCAGTATTTT. This sequence encodes CASSQVVSSDTDTQYF.

The V call is TRBV27, the J call TRBJ2-7, with TRBD1 matching 10 bases. Germline assignment: CDR1 MNHEY and CDR2 SMNVEV (reference sequence). The CDR3 extends over 17 amino acids. J lost 0 bases, V lost 2 bases, and 7 bases had no gene match. The CDR3 DNA reads as TGTGCCAGCAGTTTACTCCCGGGACAGGGGTTCTCCTACGAGCAGTACTTC. Translating gives CASSLLPGQGFSYEQYF.

To note about this clone: Other DNA sequences from this sample encode an identical CDR3 as well. The rearrangement links TRBV7-2 to TRBJ2-7; 8 bases fit TRBD1. Per germline, CDR1 SGHTA and CDR2 FQGNSA. The CDR3 totals 14 residues. V trimming: 4 bases; J trimming: 1 base; junction bases outside the gene matches: 3. The CDR3 spells CASSSTGGSYEQYF. CDR3 DNA: TGTGCCAGCAGCTCTACAGGGGGTTCCTACGAGCAGTACTTC. Full variable domain (outside the CDR3, taken from reference TRBV7-2 and TRBJ2-7): GAGVSQSPSNKVTEKGKDVELRCDPISGHTALYWYRQSLGQGLEFLIYFQGNSAPDKSGLPSDRFSAERTGGSVSTLTIQRTQQEDSAVYLCASSSTGGSYEQYFGPGTRLTVT.

The genes are TRBV4-2 and TRBJ2-7; no definite D call. Trimming cost V 0 bases and J 0 bases, with 6 bases left between them. The CDR3 runs 14 residues. From germline, CDR1 is LGHNA and CDR2 YNFKEQ. In nucleotides, the CDR3 is TGTGCCAGCAGCCAAGAAAGGACCTCCTACGAGCAGTACTTC. Translation gives CASSQERTSYEQYF.